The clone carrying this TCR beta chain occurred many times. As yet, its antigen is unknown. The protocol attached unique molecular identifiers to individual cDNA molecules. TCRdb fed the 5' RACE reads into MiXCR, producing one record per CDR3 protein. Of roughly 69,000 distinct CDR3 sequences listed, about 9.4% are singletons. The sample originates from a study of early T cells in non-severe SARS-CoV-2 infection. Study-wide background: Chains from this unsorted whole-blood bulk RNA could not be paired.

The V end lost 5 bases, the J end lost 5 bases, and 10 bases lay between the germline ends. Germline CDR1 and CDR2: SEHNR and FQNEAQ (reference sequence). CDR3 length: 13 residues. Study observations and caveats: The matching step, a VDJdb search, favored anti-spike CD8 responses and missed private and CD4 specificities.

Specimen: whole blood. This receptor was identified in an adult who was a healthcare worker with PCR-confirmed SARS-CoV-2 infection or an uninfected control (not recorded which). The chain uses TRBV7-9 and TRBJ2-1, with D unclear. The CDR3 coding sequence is TGTGCCAGCAGCGGGGATTATAACAATGAGCAGTTCTTC. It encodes CASSGDYNNEQFF. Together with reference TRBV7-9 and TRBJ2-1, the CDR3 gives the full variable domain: DTGVSQNPRHKITKRGQNVTFRCDPISEHNRLYWYRQTLGQGPEFLTYFQNEAQLEKSRLLSDRFSAERPKGSFSTLEIQRTEQGDSAMYLCASSGDYNNEQFFGPGTRLTVL.